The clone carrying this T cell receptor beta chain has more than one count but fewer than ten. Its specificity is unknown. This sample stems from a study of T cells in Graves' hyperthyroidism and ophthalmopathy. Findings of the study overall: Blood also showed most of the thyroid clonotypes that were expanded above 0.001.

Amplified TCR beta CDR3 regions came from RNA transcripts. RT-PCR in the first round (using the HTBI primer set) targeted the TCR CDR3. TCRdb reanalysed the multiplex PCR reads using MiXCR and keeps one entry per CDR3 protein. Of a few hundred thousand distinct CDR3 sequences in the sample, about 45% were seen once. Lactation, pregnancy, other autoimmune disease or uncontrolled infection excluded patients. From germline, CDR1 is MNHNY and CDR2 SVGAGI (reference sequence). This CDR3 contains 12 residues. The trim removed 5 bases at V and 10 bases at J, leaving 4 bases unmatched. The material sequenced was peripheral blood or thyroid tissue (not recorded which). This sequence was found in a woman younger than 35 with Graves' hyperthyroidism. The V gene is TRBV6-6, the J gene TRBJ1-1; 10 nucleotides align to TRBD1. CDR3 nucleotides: TGTGCCAGCAGTCGGGACAGGGGAGTAGCTTTCTTT. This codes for CASSRDRGVAFF.